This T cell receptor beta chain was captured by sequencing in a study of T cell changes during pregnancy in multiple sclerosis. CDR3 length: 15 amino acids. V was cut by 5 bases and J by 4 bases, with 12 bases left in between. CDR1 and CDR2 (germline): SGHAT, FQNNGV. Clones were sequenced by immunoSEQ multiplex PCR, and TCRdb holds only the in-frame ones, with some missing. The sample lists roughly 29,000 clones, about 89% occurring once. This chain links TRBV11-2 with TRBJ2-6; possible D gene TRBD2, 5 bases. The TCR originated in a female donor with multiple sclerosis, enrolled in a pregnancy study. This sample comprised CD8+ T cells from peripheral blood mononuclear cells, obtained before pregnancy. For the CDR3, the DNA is TGTGCCAGCAGCGGTTGGGGAGAAGGGGCCAACGTCCTGACTTTC. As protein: CASSGWGEGANVLTF. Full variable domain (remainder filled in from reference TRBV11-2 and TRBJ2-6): EAGVAQSPRYKIIEKRQSVAFWCNPISGHATLYWYQQILGQGPKLLIQFQNNGVVDDSQLPKDRFSAERLKGVDSTLKIQPAKLEDSAVYLCASSGWGEGANVLTFGAGSRLTVL.